A single sample is the source of the 7 T cell receptor beta chains below, sequenced in a study of PD-L1 blockade in urothelial cancer (dated by TCRdb to the late 2010s). Interpreted using the paper, the time point label stands for: pretreatment peripheral blood. Library construction relied on the immunoSEQ multiplex PCR assay. This is the immuneACCESS table as TCRdb keeps it, with only in-frame sequences that have V and J called. A part of the clones is gone; compared with another copy, unresolved V genes explain less than half, and the rest is unexplained. Recorded for this sample are tens of thousands of clones; about 82% of them occurred a single time. The biggest ten clones account for roughly 6.6% of the sample. Specimen: PBMCs, collected around atezolizumab (anti-PD-L1) treatment. These receptors originate from a man aged 40-55 years with urothelial cancer.

The chain uses TRBV4-1 and TRBJ2-7; 9 bases are shared with TRBD2. The CDR3 covers 16 residues. Germline V gene data show CDR1 as MGHRA and CDR2 as YSYEKL. V was pared by 4 bases and J by 4 bases, with 11 bases of the junction left unmatched. CDR3 region: CASSPYSGSRLYEQYF. As DNA, the CDR3 is TGCGCCAGCAGCCCTTATAGCGGGAGTCGGCTGTACGAGCAGTACTTC.

V is TRBV19 and J is TRBJ1-1, with D maybe TRBD1 (5 bases). V was trimmed by 6 bases and J by 5 bases, leaving 10 bases between them. Germline V gene data show CDR1 as LNHDA and CDR2 as SQIVND (reference sequence). This CDR3 spans 12 amino acids. As DNA, the CDR3 is TGTGCCAGTAGGCAGGGCGTGACTGAAGCTTTCTTT. This codes for CASRQGVTEAFF.

The V gene is TRBV5-4, the J gene TRBJ2-6; 8 bases align to TRBD1. Trimming cost V 5 bases and J 2 bases; bases outside gene matches: 3. Germline CDR1 is SGHNT and CDR2 is YYREEE (reference sequence). The CDR3 has 15 residues. The CDR3 coding sequence is TGTGCCAGCAGTTCAGGGGGCGCTGGGGCCAACGTCCTGACTTTC. It is translated as CASSSGGAGANVLTF. Full variable domain (missing parts from reference TRBV5-4 and TRBJ2-6): ETGVTQSPTHLIKTRGQQVTLRCSSQSGHNTVSWYQQALGQGPQFIFQYYREEENGRGNFPPRFSGLQFPNYSSELNVNALELDDSALYLCASSSGGAGANVLTFGAGSRLTVL.

The chain joins TRBV19 to TRBJ2-1; 8 bases align to TRBD2. The CDR3 consists of 13 residues. V shed 8 bases and J 7 bases; nucleotides not matched to a gene: 7. Germline V gene data show CDR1 as LNHDA and CDR2 as SQIVND (reference sequence). In DNA form, the CDR3 reads TGTGCCAGTGGGACCGGGACTAGGAATGAGCAGTTCTTC. Its translation is CASGTGTRNEQFF.

The V gene is TRBV11-2, the J gene TRBJ2-5; no reliable D call. This CDR3 has 17 amino acids. V lost 5 bases and J lost 1, with 20 bases in between. Germline V lookup: CDR1 SGHAT, CDR2 FQNNGV. The CDR3 coding sequence is TGTGCCAGCAGCCACCGCAAGAAACAGATTAGCCAAGAGACCCAGTACTTC. As protein: CASSHRKKQISQETQYF.

V gene TRBV16 combines with J gene TRBJ1-1; D not resolved. Germline loops: CDR1 KGHSY, CDR2 FQNENV. Trimming removed 0 bases from V and 2 bases from J, with 7 bases in between. The CDR3 consists of 14 residues. CDR3 sequence (DNA): TGTGCCAGCAGCCAATCACTACTTAACACTGAAGCTTTCTTT. It is translated as CASSQSLLNTEAFF.

The V gene is TRBV5-1, the J gene TRBJ2-5, with 7 bases fitting TRBD2. The CDR3 spans 14 residues. Trimming cost V 2 bases and J 5 bases; bases outside gene matches: 6. Germline V CDR1 and CDR2: SGHRS, YFSETQ. DNA for the CDR3: TGCGCCAGCAGCTTTAGCGGGTCGATGGAGACCCAGTACTTC. Its translation is CASSFSGSMETQYF.